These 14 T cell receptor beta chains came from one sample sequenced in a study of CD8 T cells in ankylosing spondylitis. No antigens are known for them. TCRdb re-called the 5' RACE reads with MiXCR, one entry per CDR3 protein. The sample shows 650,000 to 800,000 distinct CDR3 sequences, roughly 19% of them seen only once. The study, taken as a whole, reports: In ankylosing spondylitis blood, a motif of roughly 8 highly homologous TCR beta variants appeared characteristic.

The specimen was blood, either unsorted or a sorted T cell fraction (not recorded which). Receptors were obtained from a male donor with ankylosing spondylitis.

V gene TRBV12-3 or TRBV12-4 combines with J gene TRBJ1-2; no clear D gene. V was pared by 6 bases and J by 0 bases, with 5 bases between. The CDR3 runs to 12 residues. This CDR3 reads CASRKTNYGYTF. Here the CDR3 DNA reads TGTGCCAGCAGAAAAACTAACTATGGCTACACCTTC.

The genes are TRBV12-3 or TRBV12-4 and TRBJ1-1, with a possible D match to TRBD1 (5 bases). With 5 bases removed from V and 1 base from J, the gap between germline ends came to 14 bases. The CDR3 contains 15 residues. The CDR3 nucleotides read TGTGCCAGCAGTCTGGGGCTGGAGGCGAACACTGAAGCTTTCTTT. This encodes CASSLGLEANTEAFF.

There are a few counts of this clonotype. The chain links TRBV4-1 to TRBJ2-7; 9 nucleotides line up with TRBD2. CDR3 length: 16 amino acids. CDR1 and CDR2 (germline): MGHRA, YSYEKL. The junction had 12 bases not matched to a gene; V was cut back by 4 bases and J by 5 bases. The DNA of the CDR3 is TGCGCCAGCAGCCCGAGCTTAGCGGGAGTGCGCCACGAGCAGTACTTC. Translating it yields CASSPSLAGVRHEQYF.

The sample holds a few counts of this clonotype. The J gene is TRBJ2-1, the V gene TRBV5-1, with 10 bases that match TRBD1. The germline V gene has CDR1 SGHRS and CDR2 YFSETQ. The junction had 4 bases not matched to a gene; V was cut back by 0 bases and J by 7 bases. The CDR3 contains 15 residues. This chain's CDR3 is CASSLVGQGMNEQFF. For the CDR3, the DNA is TGCGCCAGCAGCTTGGTGGGACAGGGGATGAATGAGCAGTTCTTC.

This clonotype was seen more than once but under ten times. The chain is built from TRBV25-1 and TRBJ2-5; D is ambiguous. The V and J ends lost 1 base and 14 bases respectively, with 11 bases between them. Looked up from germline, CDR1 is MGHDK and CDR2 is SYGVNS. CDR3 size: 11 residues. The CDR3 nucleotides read TGTGCCAGCAGTGAATCTGGGTCCCTTTACTTC. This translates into CASSESGSLYF.

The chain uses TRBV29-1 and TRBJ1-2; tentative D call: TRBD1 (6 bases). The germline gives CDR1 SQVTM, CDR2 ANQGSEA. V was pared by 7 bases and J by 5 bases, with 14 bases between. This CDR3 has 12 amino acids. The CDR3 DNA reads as TGCAGCGCAACAGGGAGCTCATATGGCTACACCTTC. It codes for CSATGSSYGYTF.

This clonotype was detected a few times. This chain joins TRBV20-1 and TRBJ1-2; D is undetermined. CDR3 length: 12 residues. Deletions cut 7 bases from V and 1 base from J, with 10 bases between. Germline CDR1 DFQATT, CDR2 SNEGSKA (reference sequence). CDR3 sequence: CSEVRLNYGYTF. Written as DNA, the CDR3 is TGCAGTGAAGTCAGACTTAACTATGGCTACACCTTC.

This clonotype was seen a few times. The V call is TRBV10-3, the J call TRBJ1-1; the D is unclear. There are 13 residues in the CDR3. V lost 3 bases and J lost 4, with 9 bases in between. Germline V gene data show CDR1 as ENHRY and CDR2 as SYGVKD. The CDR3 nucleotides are TGTGCCATCAGTGAAGGGATCGGCACTGAAGCTTTCTTT. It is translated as CAISEGIGTEAFF.

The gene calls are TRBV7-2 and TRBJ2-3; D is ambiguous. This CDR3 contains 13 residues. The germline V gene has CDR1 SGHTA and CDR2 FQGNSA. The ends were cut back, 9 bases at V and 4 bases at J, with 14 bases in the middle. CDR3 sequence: CASTEFEADTQYF. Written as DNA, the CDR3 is TGTGCCAGTACAGAGTTCGAAGCAGATACGCAGTATTTT.

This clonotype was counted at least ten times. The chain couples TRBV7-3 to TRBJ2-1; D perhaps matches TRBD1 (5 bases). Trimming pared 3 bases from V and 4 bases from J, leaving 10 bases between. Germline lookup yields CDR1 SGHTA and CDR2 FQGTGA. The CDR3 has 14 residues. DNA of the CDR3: TGTGCCAGCAGCTTGACAGACCCATACAATGAGCAGTTCTTC. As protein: CASSLTDPYNEQFF.

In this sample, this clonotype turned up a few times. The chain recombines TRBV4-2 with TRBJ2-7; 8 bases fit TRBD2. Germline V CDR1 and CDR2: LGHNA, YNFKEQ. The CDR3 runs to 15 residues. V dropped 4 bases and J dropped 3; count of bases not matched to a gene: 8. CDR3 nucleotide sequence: TGTGCCAGCAGCCCCCCCGGGGGGGAGCGCTACGAGCAGTACTTC. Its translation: CASSPPGGERYEQYF.

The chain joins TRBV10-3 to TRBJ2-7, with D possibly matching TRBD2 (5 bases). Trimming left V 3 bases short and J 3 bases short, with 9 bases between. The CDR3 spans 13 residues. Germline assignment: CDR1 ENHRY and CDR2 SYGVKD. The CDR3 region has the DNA TGTGCCATCAGTGATCGAGGAGGCTACGAGCAGTACTTC. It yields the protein CAISDRGGYEQYF.

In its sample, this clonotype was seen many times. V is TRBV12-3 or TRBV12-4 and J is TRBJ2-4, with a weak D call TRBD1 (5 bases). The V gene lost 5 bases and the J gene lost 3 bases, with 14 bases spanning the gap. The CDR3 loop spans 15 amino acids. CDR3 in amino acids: CASSPVDSHKNIQYF. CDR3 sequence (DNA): TGTGCCAGCAGTCCCGTCGACAGTCACAAAAACATTCAGTACTTC.

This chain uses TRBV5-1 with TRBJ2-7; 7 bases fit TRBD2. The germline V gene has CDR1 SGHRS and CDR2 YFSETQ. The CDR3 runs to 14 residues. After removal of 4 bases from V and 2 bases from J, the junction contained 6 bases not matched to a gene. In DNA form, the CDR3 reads TGCGCCAGCAGCATCGGACTAGGAACCTACGAGCAGTACTTC. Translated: CASSIGLGTYEQYF.